Listed below are T cell receptor beta chains from one sample, sequenced in a study of T-cell memory formation after mild COVID-19. Using its own MiXCR run on the 5' RACE reads, TCRdb lists one record per CDR3 protein. The data contain 300,000 to 400,000 distinct CDR3 sequences, about 21% of them singletons. The sample taken for sequencing was PBMCs or a T cell subset sorted from them (not recorded which). The receptors come from an adult woman who had mild COVID-19 (a few samples of this study predate the infection). Cell type and time point are not known. The CDR3 runs from the conserved cysteine through the conserved F or W. D genes are given only for firm matches. Rows give clone size only sometimes, using once, few, many, or a class for an expanded clone.

>TRBJ2-7|TRBV20-1|TRBD2|few
CSASPGTSYHEQYF
TGCAGTGCTAGTCCCGGGACTAGCTATCACGAGCAGTACTTC
>TRBJ2-2|TRBV12-3/TRBV12-4|TRBD1|few
CASSIGTGPGELFF
TGTGCCAGCAGCATCGGGACAGGGCCCGGGGAGCTGTTTTTT
>TRBJ2-2|TRBV15|TRBD1|few
CATMIGDRVPTGELFF
TGTGCCACCATGATTGGGGACAGGGTTCCCACCGGGGAGCTGTTTTTT
>TRBJ2-5|TRBV6-1|.|.
CASSDVGLAGRSQGTQYF
TGTGCCAGCAGTGACGTGGGGTTAGCAGGACGTAGCCAGGGGACCCAGTACTTC
>TRBJ2-5|TRBV7-9|.|many
CASSSYQETQYF
TGTGCCAGCAGCTCGTACCAAGAGACCCAGTACTTC
>TRBJ1-1|TRBV21-1|.|.
CASSKARGQAEAFF
TGTGCCAGCAGCAAAGCGAGAGGGCAGGCTGAAGCTTTCTTT
>TRBJ2-2|TRBV19|.|few
CASSPSPRANTGELFF
TGTGCCAGTAGTCCTAGTCCCAGGGCTAACACCGGGGAGCTGTTTTTT
>TRBJ1-1|TRBV6-5|.|.
CASSLSGPSNTEAFF
TGTGCCAGCAGCCTTTCGGGACCCTCGAACACTGAAGCTTTCTTT
>TRBJ2-7|TRBV12-3/TRBV12-4|.|few
CASGRGTYEQYF
TGTGCCAGCGGGAGAGGAACCTACGAGCAGTACTTC
>TRBJ2-1|TRBV9|.|few
CASSILDGSYNEQFF
TGTGCCAGCAGCATTCTCGACGGGAGCTACAATGAGCAGTTCTTC
>TRBJ1-1|TRBV11-2|.|.
CASSLVRGETEAFF
TGTGCCAGCAGCTTAGTACGTGGGGAGACTGAAGCTTTCTTT
>TRBJ2-3|TRBV5-1|TRBD2|.
CASNPAGTDTQYF
TGCGCCAGCAACCCAGCGGGGACAGATACGCAGTATTTT
>TRBJ2-1|TRBV7-9|.|few
CASSLSGLTHFDEQFF
TGTGCCAGCAGCTTGTCGGGTCTAACCCATTTCGATGAGCAGTTCTTC
>TRBJ2-7|TRBV14|.|few
CASSQASDYEQYF
TGTGCCAGCAGCCAAGCCAGCGACTACGAGCAGTACTTC
>TRBJ2-7|TRBV12-3/TRBV12-4|.|.
CASSLRQGGTHEQYF
TGTGCCAGCAGTTTGAGGCAGGGGGGTACCCACGAGCAGTACTTC
>TRBJ2-1|TRBV29-1|.|.
CSVVPLTGGDEQFF
TGCAGCGTCGTACCTCTGACAGGTGGGGATGAGCAGTTCTTC
>TRBJ2-7|TRBV27|TRBD2|many
CASTQEGLSASGERYEQYF
TGTGCCAGCACGCAGGAAGGGCTAAGTGCTAGCGGGGAGAGGTACGAGCAGTACTTC
>TRBJ2-5|TRBV9|.|.
CASSVVPSQETQYF
TGTGCCAGCAGCGTAGTCCCAAGTCAAGAGACCCAGTACTTC
>TRBJ2-1|TRBV3-1|.|.
CASLDAPHNEQFF
TGTGCCAGCCTGGACGCCCCCCACAATGAGCAGTTCTTC
>TRBJ2-7|TRBV20-1|.|.
CSARDLGDSSYEQYF
TGCAGTGCTAGAGATCTGGGAGACAGCTCCTACGAGCAGTACTTC
>TRBJ1-1|TRBV12-3/TRBV12-4|.|.
CASSLFETNTEAFF
TGTGCCAGCAGTTTATTCGAAACGAACACTGAAGCTTTCTTT
>TRBJ1-1|TRBV20-1|.|.
CSASPRNTEAFF
TGCAGTGCTAGCCCCAGGAACACTGAAGCTTTCTTT
>TRBJ2-1|TRBV7-7|.|.
CASSVGEDNEQFF
TGTGCTAGCAGCGTCGGAGAAGACAATGAGCAGTTCTTC
>TRBJ2-1|TRBV29-1|TRBD2|few
CSALGGSPGLAFNEQFF
TGCAGTGCCCTAGGGGGTTCACCGGGACTAGCGTTCAATGAGCAGTTCTTC
>TRBJ2-5|TRBV7-9|.|.
CASSSRGHQETQYF
TGTGCCAGCAGCTCCCGGGGCCACCAAGAGACCCAGTACTTC
>TRBJ1-1|TRBV24-1|.|.
CATSDPQQGNTEAFF
TGTGCCACCAGTGACCCCCAGCAGGGGAACACTGAAGCTTTCTTT
>TRBJ1-2|TRBV27|.|many
CASRQGNYGYTF
TGTGCCAGCAGACAAGGGAACTATGGCTACACCTTC
>TRBJ2-2|TRBV27|.|few
CASSLYQTRGTGELFF
TGTGCCAGCAGTTTATATCAAACAAGGGGCACCGGGGAGCTGTTTTTT
>TRBJ2-7|TRBV24-1|TRBD1|.
CATSPEGIRGQGEQYF
TGTGCCACCAGCCCGGAAGGAATAAGGGGACAGGGGGAGCAGTACTTC
>TRBJ2-7|TRBV12-3/TRBV12-4|.|.
CASSFHPSEATYEQYF
TGTGCCAGCAGTTTCCACCCTAGCGAGGCCACCTACGAGCAGTACTTC
>TRBJ2-5|TRBV7-8|TRBD1|.
CASSLDRVGYQETQYF
TGTGCCAGCAGCTTGGACAGGGTTGGATACCAAGAGACCCAGTACTTC
>TRBJ2-1|TRBV29-1|.|.
CSVAGAAVSYNEQFF
TGCAGCGTTGCAGGAGCCGCCGTCTCCTACAATGAGCAGTTCTTC
>TRBJ2-1|TRBV4-1|TRBD2|.
CASSQAGGLGNEQFF
TGCGCCAGCAGCCAAGCGGGGGGTTTGGGGAATGAGCAGTTCTTC
>TRBJ1-1|TRBV12-3/TRBV12-4|.|few
CASSSRGHTEAFF
TGTGCCAGCAGTTCTCGGGGACACACTGAAGCTTTCTTT
>TRBJ2-1|TRBV12-3/TRBV12-4|.|few
CASRPELGLRNEQFF
TGTGCCAGCAGGCCCGAGTTAGGTCTGCGCAATGAGCAGTTCTTC
>TRBJ2-7|TRBV2|.|.
CASSERRRSYEQYF
TGTGCCAGCAGTGAAAGGAGGCGCTCCTACGAGCAGTACTTC
>TRBJ2-7|TRBV15|TRBD2|.
CATSRDILAGSYEQYF
TGTGCCACCAGCAGAGATATACTAGCGGGGTCCTACGAGCAGTACTTC
>TRBJ2-3|TRBV5-6|.|few
CASSLRSHTDTQYF
TGTGCCAGCAGCTTGCGGAGTCACACAGATACGCAGTATTTT
>TRBJ1-5|TRBV18|.|.
CASSSIEGEYQPQHF
TGTGCCAGCTCATCCATCGAGGGGGAGTATCAGCCCCAGCATTTT
>TRBJ1-3|TRBV30|TRBD1|.
CAWSVPGNRGPGNTIYF
TGTGCCTGGAGTGTACCGGGGAACAGGGGGCCTGGAAACACCATATATTTT
>TRBJ2-1|TRBV3-1|.|.
CASSPSRRNHNEQFF
TGTGCCAGCAGCCCTAGTCGCAGGAACCACAATGAGCAGTTCTTC
>TRBJ2-2|TRBV18|.|.
CASSPPGGPAGELFF
TGTGCCAGCTCACCACCCGGGGGGCCGGCCGGGGAGCTGTTTTTT
>TRBJ2-3|TRBV5-4|.|.
CASSPFGVVITDTQYF
TGTGCCAGCAGCCCCTTCGGTGTGGTAATCACAGATACGCAGTATTTT
>TRBJ2-1|TRBV9|.|few
CASSEGGNEQFF
TGTGCCAGCAGCGAGGGAGGAAATGAGCAGTTCTTC
>TRBJ2-7|TRBV7-9|.|many
CASSFGLGYEQYF
TGTGCCAGCAGCTTCGGTTTGGGCTACGAGCAGTACTTC
>TRBJ2-7|TRBV4-3|TRBD2|many
CASSQVAGEVYEQYF
TGCGCCAGCAGCCAAGTTGCGGGAGAAGTCTACGAGCAGTACTTC